The 17 T cell receptor beta chains below were found in one sample sequenced in a study of T cell repertoires in urothelial bladder cancer. Assay used: immunoSEQ multiplex PCR; TCRdb lists only in-frame clones, some missing. The repertoire holds around 11,000 clones, with approximately 71% as singletons. Sample: tumor-infiltrating cells from bladder cancer. These receptors originate from a human donor with a benign inflammatory bladder lesion.

There are a few counts of this clone. V gene TRBV2 combines with J gene TRBJ1-6; D remains ambiguous. The CDR3 spans 15 residues. The germline V gene encodes CDR1 SNHLY and CDR2 FYNNEI. V lost 5 bases, J lost 6 bases, and 14 bases lay in between. CDR3 bases: TGTGCCAGCAGTCTCCGGGCCGGACCTAATTCACCCCTCCACTTT. This gives the protein CASSLRAGPNSPLHF.

This clone came up a few times. CDR3 residues: CASSGVPSGGVTDTQYF. CDR3 bases: TGTGCCAGCAGTGGGGTCCCTAGCGGGGGGGTCACAGATACGCAGTATTTT. V usage is TRBV2 and J usage is TRBJ2-3, with 12 bases that match TRBD2. The CDR3 has 17 amino acids. Trimming removed 4 bases from V and 2 bases from J; junction bases left unmatched: 7. Germline loops: CDR1 SNHLY, CDR2 FYNNEI. Variable domain in full (rest from reference TRBV2 and TRBJ2-3): EPEVTQTPSHQVTQMGQEVILRCVPISNHLYFYWYRQILGQKVEFLVSFYNNEISEKSEIFDDQFSVERPDGSNFTLKIRSTKLEDSAMYFCASSGVPSGGVTDTQYFGPGTRLTVL.

In DNA, the CDR3 is TGTGCCAGCAGCTCCAAAGGGGCGAATCAGCCCCAGCATTTT. It translates to CASSSKGANQPQHF. The chain has TRBV5-8 and TRBJ1-5, with D perhaps TRBD1 (5 bases). The germline gives CDR1 SGHTS, CDR2 YDEGEE. The CDR3 is 14 residues long. V was trimmed by 3 bases and J by 4 bases, leaving 11 bases between them.

This clone appeared a few times. The rearrangement joins TRBV7-9 to TRBJ1-2, with D possibly TRBD1 on 5 matching bases. CDR1 is SEHNR and CDR2 is FQNEAQ in the germline V gene (reference sequence). The CDR3 runs to 15 residues. Trimming stripped 4 bases from V and 4 bases from J, with 16 bases between. As DNA, the CDR3 is TGTGCCAGCAGCTCCCAGGGCCCATTGGGCTATGGCTACACCTTC. Translating gives CASSSQGPLGYGYTF.

This clone was detected once. This chain uses TRBV30 with TRBJ2-1, with 10 bases aligning to TRBD2. CDR1 GTSNPN and CDR2 SVGIG come from the germline V gene (reference sequence). This CDR3 comprises 14 residues. V shed 3 bases and J 9 bases; nucleotides not matched to a gene: 8. DNA of the CDR3: TGTGCCTGGAGCAAGAGCGGGGGGGCCTTTGAGCAGTTCTTC. Its translation is CAWSKSGGAFEQFF. Variable domain in full (rest from reference TRBV30 and TRBJ2-1): SQTIHQWPATLVQPVGSPLSLECTVEGTSNPNLYWYRQAAGRGLQLLFYSVGIGQISSEVPQNLSASRPQDRQFILSSKKLLLSDSGFYLCAWSKSGGAFEQFFGPGTRLTVL.

V and J are TRBV30 and TRBJ2-3; maybe TRBD1 (5 bases). V was pared by 5 bases and J by 6 bases, with 15 bases between. The CDR3 runs to 13 residues. The V gene's germline CDR1 is GTSNPN and CDR2 SVGIG (reference sequence). The CDR3, as DNA: TGTGCCTGGGGGGCTCTAATGGGCGATACGCAGTATTTT. The encoded protein is CAWGALMGDTQYF.

The chain employs TRBV5-8 and TRBJ2-7, with D hard to call. Germline CDR1 and CDR2: SGHTS and YDEGEE. With 10 bases removed from V and 7 bases from J, the gap between germline ends came to 21 bases. The length of the CDR3 is 13 residues. The CDR3 loop reads CAHPRQYPWEQYF. The CDR3 DNA reads TGTGCCCACCCGAGGCAATACCCCTGGGAGCAGTACTTC.

This clone was counted between two and nine times. The chain uses TRBV30 and TRBJ1-2; D ambiguous. This CDR3 region has 13 residues. Trimming stripped 6 bases from V and 1 base from J, with 12 bases between. Germline CDR1 is GTSNPN and CDR2 is SVGIG (reference sequence). The CDR3 reads CACPQSSNYGYTF. The DNA for the CDR3 is TGTGCCTGTCCCCAGTCGAGTAACTATGGCTACACCTTC.

This chain uses TRBV18 with TRBJ2-1, with D possibly matching TRBD1 (5 bases). V was pared by 6 bases and J by 8 bases, with 11 bases between. Germline values: CDR1 KGHSH, CDR2 LQKENI. The CDR3 has 12 amino acids. The CDR3 DNA reads TGTGCCAGCTCCGGACATGGGGATGAGCAGTTCTTC. It is translated as CASSGHGDEQFF.

The chain employs TRBV7-9 and TRBJ1-2; no clear D gene. This CDR3 contains 13 residues. V dropped 5 bases and J dropped 3 bases, with 10 bases sitting between them. The germline V gene encodes CDR1 SEHNR and CDR2 FQNEAQ (reference sequence). Here the CDR3 reads CASSVTEDYGYTF. As DNA, the CDR3 is TGTGCCAGCAGCGTTACAGAAGACTATGGCTACACCTTC.

This clone appeared once. V is TRBV6-1 and J is TRBJ1-2; 8 nucleotides match TRBD1. The trim removed 4 bases at V and 4 bases at J, leaving 2 bases unmatched. The CDR3 contains 13 residues. Germline V gives CDR1 MNHNS, CDR2 SASEGT. The CDR3 coding sequence is TGTGCCAGCAGTGGGACAGGGATCTATGGCTACACCTTC. The encoded protein is CASSGTGIYGYTF.

This clone has a handful of counts. The V call is TRBV27, the J call TRBJ1-1; D not resolved. Germline loops: CDR1 MNHEY, CDR2 SMNVEV (reference sequence). The CDR3 spans 14 residues. V was pared by 6 bases and J by 1 base, with 12 bases between. The DNA of the CDR3 is TGTGCCAGCAGCTTCCGGGGTTCGAACACTGAAGCTTTCTTT. Translation: CASSFRGSNTEAFF.

The chain has TRBV6-5 and TRBJ1-6; D ambiguous. This CDR3 is 15 amino acids long. Per the germline V gene, CDR1 is MNHEY and CDR2 is SVGAGI. Trimming left V 4 bases short and J 7 bases short, with 14 bases between. CDR3 protein: CASSSLEGRNSPLHF. As DNA, the CDR3 is TGTGCCAGCAGTTCCCTAGAGGGTCGGAATTCACCCCTCCACTTT.

The J gene is TRBJ1-1, the V gene TRBV6-5, with D possibly being TRBD1 (5 bases). The germline CDR1 and CDR2 sequences are MNHEY and SVGAGI. This CDR3 has 13 residues. Trimming took off 2 bases at V and 5 bases at J, with 9 bases between the two ends. The CDR3 DNA follows: TGTGCCAGCAGTTACGGGCAGGGAACTGAAGCTTTCTTT. It translates to CASSYGQGTEAFF.

The table lists this clone with a few counts. In the same sample, other DNA sequences code for this CDR3. CDR3: CASSLGQTYNSPLHF. The DNA for the CDR3 is TGTGCCAGCAGCTTGGGTCAGACCTATAATTCACCCCTCCACTTT. The chain employs TRBV5-6 and TRBJ1-6, with unresolved D. Germline CDR1 reads SGHDT; CDR2 reads YYEEEE. The germline V and J ends were trimmed by 0 bases and 2 bases, with 6 bases remaining between them. CDR3 length: 15 residues.

The CDR3 DNA follows: TGTGCCAGTAGTACCAGAGGTGCGGGGGCCAACGTCCTGACTTTC. The encoded protein is CASSTRGAGANVLTF. The V and J genes are TRBV19 and TRBJ2-6; unclear D gene. Between the trimmed V and J ends, which lost 4 bases and 4 bases, there was a span of 11 bases. Per the germline V gene, CDR1 is LNHDA and CDR2 is SQIVND (reference sequence). The CDR3 length is 15 residues.

The chain couples TRBV29-1 to TRBJ2-3; possible D gene TRBD1, 6 bases. The CDR3 sequence is 15 residues long. The germline gives CDR1 SQVTM, CDR2 ANQGSEA. The V gene lost 8 bases and the J gene lost 2 bases, with 20 bases spanning the gap. Written as DNA, the CDR3 is TGCAGCTTCTATCTGGGGGCCCAAAACACAGATACGCAGTATTTT. It specifies CSFYLGAQNTDTQYF.